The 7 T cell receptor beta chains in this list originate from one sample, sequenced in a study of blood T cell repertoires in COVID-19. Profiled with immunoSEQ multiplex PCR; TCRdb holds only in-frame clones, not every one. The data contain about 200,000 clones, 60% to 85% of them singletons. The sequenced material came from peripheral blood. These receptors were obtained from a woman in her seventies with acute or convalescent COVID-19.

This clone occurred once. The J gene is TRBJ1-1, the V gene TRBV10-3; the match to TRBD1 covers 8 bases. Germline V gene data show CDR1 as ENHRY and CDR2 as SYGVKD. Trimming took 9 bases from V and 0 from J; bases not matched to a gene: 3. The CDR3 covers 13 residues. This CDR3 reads CAILQGVNTEAFF. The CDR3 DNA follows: TGTGCCATTTTACAGGGGGTGAACACTGAAGCTTTCTTT.

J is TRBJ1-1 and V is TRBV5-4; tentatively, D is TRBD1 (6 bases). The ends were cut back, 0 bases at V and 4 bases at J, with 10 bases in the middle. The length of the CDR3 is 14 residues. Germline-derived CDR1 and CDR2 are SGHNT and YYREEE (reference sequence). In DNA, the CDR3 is TGTGCCAGCAGCTTGGAAGGGGGAAGCACTGAAGCTTTCTTT. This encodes CASSLEGGSTEAFF. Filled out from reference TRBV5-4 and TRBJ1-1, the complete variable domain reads ETGVTQSPTHLIKTRGQQVTLRCSSQSGHNTVSWYQQALGQGPQFIFQYYREEENGRGNFPPRFSGLQFPNYSSELNVNALELDDSALYLCASSLEGGSTEAFFGQGTRLTVV.

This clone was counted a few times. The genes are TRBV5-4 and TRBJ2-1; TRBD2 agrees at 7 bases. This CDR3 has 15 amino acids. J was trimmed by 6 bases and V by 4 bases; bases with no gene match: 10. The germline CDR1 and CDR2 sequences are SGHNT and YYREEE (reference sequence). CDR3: CASSPAGVIFNEQFF. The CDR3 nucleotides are TGTGCCAGCAGCCCGGCGGGGGTTATCTTCAATGAGCAGTTCTTC.

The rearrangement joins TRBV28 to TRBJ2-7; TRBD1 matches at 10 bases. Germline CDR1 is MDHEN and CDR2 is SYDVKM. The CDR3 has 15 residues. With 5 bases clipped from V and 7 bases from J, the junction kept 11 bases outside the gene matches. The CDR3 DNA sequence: TGTGCCAGCAGTGTTTGGGACAGGGGTGCGCGGGAGCAGTACTTC. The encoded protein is CASSVWDRGAREQYF.

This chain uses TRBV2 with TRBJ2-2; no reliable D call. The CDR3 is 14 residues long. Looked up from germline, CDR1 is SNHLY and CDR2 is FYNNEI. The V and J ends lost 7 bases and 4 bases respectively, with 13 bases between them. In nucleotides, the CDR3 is TGTGCCAGCACAATGGTAGCCCCCACCGGGGAGCTGTTTTTT. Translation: CASTMVAPTGELFF.

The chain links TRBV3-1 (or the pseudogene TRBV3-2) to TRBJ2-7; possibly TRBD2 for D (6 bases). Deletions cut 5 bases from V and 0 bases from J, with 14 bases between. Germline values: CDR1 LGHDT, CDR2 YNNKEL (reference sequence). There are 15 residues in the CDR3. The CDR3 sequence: CASSYGTVSSYEQYF. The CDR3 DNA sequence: TGTGCCAGCAGCTATGGGACTGTAAGCTCCTACGAGCAGTACTTC.

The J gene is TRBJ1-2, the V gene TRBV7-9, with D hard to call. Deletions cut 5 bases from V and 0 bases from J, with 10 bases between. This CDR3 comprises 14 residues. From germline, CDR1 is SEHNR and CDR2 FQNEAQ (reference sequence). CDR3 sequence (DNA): TGTGCCAGCAGCCTCAGTACCGCTAACTATGGCTACACCTTC. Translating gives CASSLSTANYGYTF.